This TCR beta chain originates from a study of molecular identifiers for immune sequencing clone quantification. In germline, CDR1 is DFQATT, CDR2 SNEGSKA (reference sequence). The CDR3 is 15 residues long. Trimming at V came to 4 bases and at J to 1 base, leaving 7 bases not matched to a gene. As CD8+CD4-CCR7+CD45RA+ cells, naive CD8 T cells were sorted. Using its own MiXCR run on the PCR reads, TCRdb lists one record per CDR3 protein. The sample includes hundreds of thousands of distinct CDR3 sequences, about 25% of them seen just once. This clonotype was seen at least ten times. This chain uses TRBV20-1 with TRBJ1-5; TRBD1 matches at 7 bases. The TCR was taken from a human donor in good health. Some libraries in this study had Jurkat cell RNA spiked in. The sequencing input was naive CD8+ T cells from blood, with Jurkat cell RNA spiked in. Subset meaning: FACS-sorted CD8+CD4-CCR7+CD45RA+ naive T cells. CDR3 bases: TGCAGTGCTAAAGGGACAGTTGCCAGCAATCAGCCCCAGCATTTT. Protein product: CSAKGTVASNQPQHF.